Described below is a single T cell receptor beta chain sequence and its context. Its matching antigen is unknown. This entry comes from a study of vaccination and CD4 T cells after COVID-19. Trimming shortened V by 3 bases and J by 1 base, and 7 bases separated the two germline ends. CDR3 length: 13 amino acids. Sequence data for DNA of cultured CD4+ T cells were generated by the Oncomine TCR Beta short-read assay. Using its own MiXCR run on the PCR reads, TCRdb lists one record per CDR3 protein. This table has about 7,000 distinct CDR3 sequences, approximately 32% appearing once. The treatment is: approximately nine-day PBMC culture with coronavirus spike peptide pools or control peptides (ViraFEST assay). It was before the COVID-19 pandemic (2011-2018) that the unexposed donor's CD4+ T cells were collected.

The sample taken for sequencing was CD4+ T cells from blood, cultured in vitro. The sequence was collected from a human donor in good health. V and J are TRBV12-3 or TRBV12-4 and TRBJ2-7; the D gene is possibly TRBD2 (6 bases). CDR3 residues: CASSFGGSYEQYF. The CDR3 DNA reads as TGTGCCAGCAGTTTCGGGGGTTCCTACGAGCAGTACTTC.